Listed below are T cell receptor beta chains from one sample, sequenced in a study of blood T cell repertoires in COVID-19. Produced via immunoSEQ multiplex PCR; TCRdb's table is partial and in-frame only. The sample lists around 70,000 clones, roughly 82% seen once, with under 7% in the top ten. Sequencing was done on a sample of peripheral blood. Every receptor here comes from a man in his 60s with acute or convalescent COVID-19. The CDR3 runs from the conserved cysteine through the conserved F or W. A D gene is named only where the DNA matches it firmly. A clone size is listed for some rows: how often the clone was seen (once, few, many), or a class if it is expanded.

TRBD1,TRBJ1-2,NA,TRBV7-2,TGTGCCAGCAGCTTAGCAGGGGGACAGGGAGTCCCCAACTATGGCTACACCTTC,CASSLAGGQGVPNYGYTF
NA,TRBJ2-5,NA,TRBV10-1,TGCGCCAGCAGTGGCAGACTTGAAGAGACCCAGTACTTC,CASSGRLEETQYF
TRBD1,TRBJ1-1,NA,TRBV28,TGTGCCAGCAACGACTACAGGGGTGGCAAAGCTTTCTTT,CASNDYRGGKAFF
NA,TRBJ1-5,few,TRBV30,TGTGCCTGGAGTTATGGGAGGGGCGAGCAGCCCCAGCATTTT,CAWSYGRGEQPQHF
NA,TRBJ1-1,NA,TRBV5-5,TGTGCCAGCAGCTCAAAGCCAGGAATTAACACTGAAGCTTTCTTT,CASSSKPGINTEAFF
TRBD2,TRBJ2-3,NA,TRBV13,TGTGCCAGCAGCTTAGGCCAGAAGCGGGGGGTCCCGGTGTATTTT,CASSLGQKRGVPVYF
NA,TRBJ2-1,NA,TRBV5-1,TGCGCCAGCAGCTTGGAATGGGGGGTACACAATGAGCAGTTCTTC,CASSLEWGVHNEQFF
NA,TRBJ1-2,NA,TRBV5-8,TGTGCCAGCAGCTTAATGGGGGCCAGAAACTATGGCTACACCTTC,CASSLMGARNYGYTF
TRBD2,TRBJ2-5,NA,TRBV11-2,TGTGCCAGCAGCAAGACGCGGGCTAGCGGGGTTGAGACCCAGTACTTC,CASSKTRASGVETQYF
NA,TRBJ2-1,NA,TRBV7-7,TGTGCCAGCAGCTTATTGTGGGGCAGTGAGCAGTTCTTC,CASSLLWGSEQFF
NA,TRBJ1-1,NA,TRBV6-2/TRBV6-3,TGTGCCAGCAGTTATTTTGGGACACAGAGTCGGAACACTGAAGCTTTCTTT,CASSYFGTQSRNTEAFF
TRBD1,TRBJ1-2,NA,TRBV5-4,TGTGCCAGCAGCTTGACAGGGGGAGAGGGCTACACCTTC,CASSLTGGEGYTF
TRBD1,TRBJ1-1,NA,TRBV7-2,TGTGCCAGCAGCTCAGACAGGGTTCGGACTGAAGCTTTCTTT,CASSSDRVRTEAFF
NA,TRBJ1-2,NA,TRBV11-1,TGTGCCAGCAGCCTGTCGGCGGGGCCCGGCTACACCTTC,CASSLSAGPGYTF
NA,TRBJ1-4,once,TRBV19,TGTGCCAGCAAAAACCTCAGGGAGGGAAATGAAAAACTGTTTTTT,CASKNLREGNEKLFF
NA,TRBJ1-3,NA,TRBV5-1,TGCGCCAGCAGCTTGGTGGCGGACTCTGGAAACACCATATATTTT,CASSLVADSGNTIYF
NA,TRBJ1-3,NA,TRBV6-2/TRBV6-3,TGTGCCAGCAGCAGCTTTGGAAACACCATATATTTT,CASSSFGNTIYF
TRBD1,TRBJ1-1,NA,TRBV2,TGTGCCAGCAGTGTTGAGGGGGCAGAGGAGTCTGAAGCTTTCTTT,CASSVEGAEESEAFF
TRBD2,TRBJ2-5,NA,TRBV2,TGTGCCAGCAGGTCGTCTAGCGGGGGACGAGAGACCCAGTACTTC,CASRSSSGGRETQYF
TRBD1,TRBJ1-5,NA,TRBV6-2/TRBV6-3,TGTGCCAGCAGCGACAGGGCGGTAATCAGCAATCAGCCCCAGCATTTT,CASSDRAVISNQPQHF
TRBD2,TRBJ2-3,NA,TRBV14,TGTGCCAGCAGAGCGGGGTTAAGCACAGATACGCAGTATTTT,CASRAGLSTDTQYF
TRBD1,TRBJ2-7,NA,TRBV7-2,TGTGCCAGCAGCCCGAGGACAGGGCGGGGAGAGCAGTACTTC,CASSPRTGRGEQYF
NA,TRBJ2-7,NA,TRBV9,TGTGCCAGCAGCGAACGGGGAGATACCTACGAGCAGTACTTC,CASSERGDTYEQYF
NA,TRBJ2-3,NA,TRBV6-5,TGTGCCAGCAGGAAAGGGACTTCTAGCACAGATACGCAGTATTTT,CASRKGTSSTDTQYF
NA,TRBJ2-7,NA,TRBV6-2/TRBV6-3,TGTGCCAGCAGTTACAGTCGGACGGGGTACGAGCAGTACTTC,CASSYSRTGYEQYF
NA,TRBJ2-7,NA,TRBV7-6,TGTGCCAGCAGCTTAGCGCGGACCTACGAGCAGTACTTC,CASSLARTYEQYF
NA,TRBJ2-1,NA,TRBV6-1,TGTGCCAGCAGTGAAGTAGGGGATTGGGTTGTCGGAAATGAGCAGTTCTTC,CASSEVGDWVVGNEQFF
NA,TRBJ1-3,NA,TRBV7-8,TGTGCCAGCATCCACGGGACAAAATCTGGAAACACCATATATTTT,CASIHGTKSGNTIYF
TRBD1,TRBJ2-1,NA,TRBV30,TGTGCCTGGACACCGGGACAGTACAATGAGCAGTTCTTC,CAWTPGQYNEQFF
NA,TRBJ1-1,NA,TRBV20-1,TGCAGTGCCGGCACTGAAGCTTTCTTT,CSAGTEAFF
TRBD2,TRBJ2-1,NA,TRBV9,TGTGCCAGCAGCGTAGCTGCAGCCCGAGCGGGAGAGCAGTTCTTC,CASSVAAARAGEQFF
TRBD1,TRBJ2-1,NA,TRBV27,TGTGCCAGCAGTTTCAGGGGGCGGTTTCAGAATGAGCAGTTCTTC,CASSFRGRFQNEQFF
NA,TRBJ2-3,NA,TRBV27,TGTGCCAGCAGTGCCACTAGCACAAGCACAGATACGCAGTATTTT,CASSATSTSTDTQYF
TRBD2,TRBJ2-5,NA,TRBV27,TGTGCCAGCAGCTATGGCCGGGGGGGAGAGACCCAGTACTTC,CASSYGRGGETQYF
NA,TRBJ1-1,NA,TRBV19,TGTGCCAGTAGTGAAGGATCCGGGTTGGCCGCTTTCTTT,CASSEGSGLAAFF
NA,TRBJ1-2,NA,TRBV10-3,TGTGCCATCAGTTCACGACGGGACTTAAATAACTATGGCTACACCTTC,CAISSRRDLNNYGYTF
TRBD1,TRBJ2-3,NA,TRBV18,TGTGCCAGCTCAGACACAGGGGCTAGCACAGATACGCAGTATTTT,CASSDTGASTDTQYF
NA,TRBJ2-7,once,TRBV10-3,TGTGCCATCAGGGAGCCGGGACTGGCTTCCTACGAGCAGTACTTC,CAIREPGLASYEQYF
NA,TRBJ2-3,NA,TRBV6-5,TGTGCCAGCAGTAGGCAGGCCGCAGATACGCAGTATTTT,CASSRQAADTQYF
TRBD1,TRBJ1-1,NA,TRBV9,TGTGCCAGCAGCGTAGAGGGGGGACAGGGGCTCACTGAAGCTTTCTTT,CASSVEGGQGLTEAFF
TRBD1,TRBJ1-4,NA,TRBV5-4,TGTGCCAGCAGCTCTCGGGACAGTAATGAAAAACTGTTTTTT,CASSSRDSNEKLFF
TRBD1,TRBJ1-6,NA,TRBV6-4,TGTGCCAGCCGGGACAGGGGTGATTCACCCCTCCACTTT,CASRDRGDSPLHF
NA,TRBJ1-5,NA,TRBV5-6,TGTGCCAGCAGCTTGGGACCTACAGGGTCCAATCAGCCCCAGCATTTT,CASSLGPTGSNQPQHF
TRBD2,TRBJ2-7,few,TRBV5-6,TGTGCCAGCAACATCGGGGGGGGCTACGAGCAGTACTTC,CASNIGGGYEQYF
NA,TRBJ1-5,NA,TRBV14,TGTGCCAGCAGCCAAGGACGGGAGAATCAGCCCCAGCATTTT,CASSQGRENQPQHF
TRBD1,TRBJ2-7,NA,TRBV12-3/TRBV12-4,TGTGCCATTGGGACAGGGGTAGGCGAGCAGTACTTC,CAIGTGVGEQYF
NA,TRBJ1-4,NA,TRBV5-6,TGTGCCAGCAGGTCCCGGGGGGCTGGAGAAAAACTGTTTTTT,CASRSRGAGEKLFF
NA,TRBJ1-6,once,TRBV5-1,TGCGCCAGCAGCTTGGACCTATCGGGTTCACCCCTCCACTTT,CASSLDLSGSPLHF
TRBD1,TRBJ1-1,once,TRBV6-5,TGTGCCAGCAGTTTGACGGGACAGGCTGAAGCTTTCTTT,CASSLTGQAEAFF
TRBD1,TRBJ1-3,NA,TRBV5-1,TGCGCCAGCAGCTTGTCGTGGACAGGGAAGACAAACACCATATATTTT,CASSLSWTGKTNTIYF
NA,TRBJ2-7,NA,TRBV18,TGTGCCAGCTCCCGAGGTAGAGACTACGAGCAGTACTTC,CASSRGRDYEQYF
TRBD1,TRBJ1-2,NA,TRBV29-1,TGCAGCGCTCGGACAGGGGGCGATGGCTACACCTTC,CSARTGGDGYTF
NA,TRBJ1-4,NA,TRBV4-3,TGCGCCAGCAGCCAATTGGGGAGGGAAAAACTGTTTTTT,CASSQLGREKLFF
NA,TRBJ2-2,NA,TRBV7-2,TGTGCCAGCAAACAATCGGGGAACACCGGGGAGCTGTTTTTT,CASKQSGNTGELFF
TRBD1,TRBJ2-3,once,TRBV19,TGTGCCAGTTGGGGACAGGGGGCCGGAGATACGCAGTATTTT,CASWGQGAGDTQYF
NA,TRBJ1-2,few,TRBV6-5,TGTGCCAGCAGTACCAGGGTGACTAACTATGGCTACACCTTC,CASSTRVTNYGYTF
NA,TRBJ1-6,once,TRBV27,TGTGCCAGCAGTTTACACACCAATTCACCCCTCCACTTT,CASSLHTNSPLHF
TRBD1,TRBJ1-2,NA,TRBV10-3,TGTGCCATCAGGAGCTCCCGGACAGGGAGTGGAGATGGCTACACCTTC,CAIRSSRTGSGDGYTF
NA,TRBJ1-4,NA,TRBV5-6,TGTGCCAGCAGCCTACTGGGAGGTGAAAAACTGTTTTTT,CASSLLGGEKLFF